These 21 T cell receptor beta chains were sequenced from one sample in a study of blood T cell repertoires in COVID-19. Assay used: immunoSEQ multiplex PCR; TCRdb lists only in-frame clones, some missing. The table lists more than 35,000 clones, roughly nine tenths of them singletons, with more than 5% in the top ten. Source material: peripheral blood. These receptors were obtained from a human donor in a cohort sampled during active COVID-19.

This chain uses TRBV3-1 (or the pseudogene TRBV3-2) with TRBJ1-2; D possibly corresponds to TRBD1 (5 bases). Trimming cost V 0 bases and J 4 bases, with 18 bases left between them. The CDR3 sequence is 17 residues long. Germline-derived CDR1 and CDR2 are LGHDT and YNNKEL (reference sequence). The CDR3, as DNA: TGTGCCAGCAGCCAAGAGGGGGGTGGACGGACAACCTATGGCTACACCTTC. Protein sequence: CASSQEGGGRTTYGYTF.

This clone was seen only once. The gene calls are TRBV24-1 and TRBJ2-2; D may be TRBD1 (6 bases). V was clipped by 3 bases and J by 0 bases, with 10 bases between them. The length of the CDR3 is 16 residues. Germline CDR1 and CDR2: KGHDR and SFDVKD. CDR3 in amino acids: CATSDARDTNTGELFF. The CDR3 DNA reads as TGTGCCACCAGTGATGCGAGGGACACGAACACCGGGGAGCTGTTTTTT.

This clone appeared a single time. This CDR3 reads CASSPSTGSEQYF. DNA of the CDR3: TGTGCCAGTAGTCCTTCCACAGGGTCCGAGCAGTACTTC. This chain links TRBV19 with TRBJ2-7; tentative D call: TRBD1 (6 bases). Per germline, CDR1 LNHDA and CDR2 SQIVND (reference sequence). CDR3 length equals 13 residues. V lost 5 bases to trimming and J lost 6 bases, with 14 bases between them.

This clone is deemed medium-sized. This chain joins TRBV18 and TRBJ2-7; no reliable D call. This CDR3 is built from 12 residues. From germline, CDR1 is KGHSH and CDR2 LQKENI. The V end lost 3 bases, the J end lost 2 bases, and 5 bases lay between the germline ends. The CDR3 loop reads CASSPSAYEQYF. The CDR3 DNA sequence: TGTGCCAGCTCACCGTCAGCCTACGAGCAGTACTTC.

This chain links TRBV6-5 with TRBJ2-2, with no clear D. This CDR3 has 11 residues. Per germline, CDR1 MNHEY and CDR2 SVGAGI. V was shortened by 8 bases and J by 1 base, with 2 bases between the two germline ends. The CDR3 loop reads CASRNTGELFF. The CDR3 nucleotides read TGTGCCAGCCGGAACACCGGGGAGCTGTTTTTT.

The chain employs TRBV6-6 and TRBJ1-1; 9 bases agree with TRBD1. Germline V gene lookup returns CDR1 MNHNY and CDR2 SVGAGI (reference sequence). Trimming at V came to 7 bases and at J to 3 bases, leaving 9 bases not matched to a gene. The CDR3 is 15 amino acids. The CDR3 nucleotides read TGTGCCAGCACCTCCGGGACAGGGTGGGACACTGAAGCTTTCTTT. It specifies CASTSGTGWDTEAFF.

V is TRBV19 and J is TRBJ2-6; the D gene is possibly TRBD1 (6 bases). The V end was cut by 6 bases, the J end by 3 bases, with 12 bases between. This CDR3 is 15 amino acids long. Germline assignment: CDR1 LNHDA and CDR2 SQIVND (reference sequence). This CDR3 reads CASRRQAYGANVLTF. Here the CDR3 DNA reads TGTGCCAGTAGGAGACAGGCCTATGGGGCCAACGTCCTGACTTTC.

The J gene is TRBJ1-5, the V gene TRBV4-2; D is ambiguous. The CDR3 length is 16 residues. The germline V gene has CDR1 LGHNA and CDR2 YNFKEQ. V was trimmed by 0 bases and J by 3 bases, leaving 12 bases between them. The CDR3 sequence is CASSQDSGISNQPQHF. CDR3 sequence (DNA): TGTGCCAGCAGCCAAGATTCCGGGATTTCCAATCAGCCCCAGCATTTT.

This chain links TRBV7-2 with TRBJ2-7; D is ambiguous. Trimming cost V 3 bases and J 6 bases, with 12 bases left between them. The CDR3 totals 13 residues. Germline V gives CDR1 SGHTA, CDR2 FQGNSA. The CDR3 region is CASSFSPVREQYF. CDR3 nucleotide sequence: TGTGCCAGCAGCTTTTCCCCGGTCCGCGAGCAGTACTTC.

The CDR3: CASSVGQGAYNYGYTF. The CDR3, as DNA: TGCGCCAGCAGCGTCGGACAGGGGGCTTACAACTATGGCTACACCTTC. The genes are TRBV5-1 and TRBJ1-2; 11 bases are shared with TRBD1. This CDR3 has 16 residues. Looked up from germline, CDR1 is SGHRS and CDR2 is YFSETQ. V dropped 4 bases and J dropped 2; count of bases not matched to a gene: 7. Full variable domain (missing parts from reference TRBV5-1 and TRBJ1-2): KAGVTQTPRYLIKTRGQQVTLSCSPISGHRSVSWYQQTPGQGLQFLFEYFSETQRNKGNFPGRFSGRQFSNSRSEMNVSTLELGDSALYLCASSVGQGAYNYGYTFGSGTRLTVV.

The chain links TRBV4-1 to TRBJ2-1, with D possibly TRBD2 on 6 matching bases. V was shortened by 1 base and J by 7 bases, with 17 bases between the two germline ends. Germline V gives CDR1 MGHRA, CDR2 YSYEKL. This CDR3 is 16 amino acids long. Written as DNA, the CDR3 is TGCGCCAGCAGCCAAGTGTCGCGTACTAGCCATAATGAGCAGTTCTTC. Its protein product is CASSQVSRTSHNEQFF.

The rearrangement uses TRBV5-4 and TRBJ2-2; tentative D call: TRBD1 (7 bases). Trimming took 4 bases from V and 12 from J, leaving 13 bases between them. The CDR3 totals 12 residues. Germline CDR1 is SGHNT and CDR2 is YYREEE (reference sequence). The CDR3 reads CASSVSGGKLFF. The DNA of the CDR3 is TGTGCCAGCAGCGTGTCAGGGGGGAAGCTGTTTTTT.

The rearrangement joins TRBV5-4 to TRBJ2-1, with a tentative D call TRBD1 (5 bases). Germline V gene data show CDR1 as SGHNT and CDR2 as YYREEE (reference sequence). V was pared by 4 bases and J by 8 bases, with 19 bases between. The CDR3 has 15 amino acids. Written as DNA, the CDR3 is TGTGCCAGCAGCCCAATGCAGGGTGAGGCGGATGAGCAGTTCTTC. Translated, it gives CASSPMQGEADEQFF.

The V gene is TRBV5-6, the J gene TRBJ2-2; TRBD2 aligns across 11 bases. The CDR3 contains 17 residues. Germline-derived CDR1 and CDR2 are SGHDT and YYEEEE. V dropped 1 base and J dropped 2; count of bases not matched to a gene: 4. The CDR3: CASSLRGTSGNTGELFF. The CDR3, as DNA: TGTGCCAGCAGCTTGCGGGGGACTAGCGGTAACACCGGGGAGCTGTTTTTT.

As regards this clone: The junction differs from germline at one of its ends, possibly a read error. The chain uses TRBV6-6 and TRBJ2-1; weak D call: TRBD1 (6 bases). Germline CDR1 MNHNY, CDR2 SVGAGI (reference sequence). This CDR3 is built from 11 residues. CDR3 DNA: TGTGCCAGCAGTTTACAGGGCCCCCCTGTCTTC. Protein sequence: CASSLQGPPVF.

This chain connects TRBV25-1 to TRBJ1-2; possible D gene TRBD1, 5 bases. Germline V gives CDR1 MGHDK, CDR2 SYGVNS. V lost 10 bases to trimming and J lost 8 bases, with 23 bases between them. The length of the CDR3 is 14 residues. The CDR3 DNA reads TGTGCCACCGAAATTCCAGGGTCATCGAGGGGCTACACCTTC. Protein product: CATEIPGSSRGYTF.

CDR3 amino acids: CASVGTGSVYGYTF. The CDR3 nucleotides are TGTGCCAGTGTTGGGACAGGGAGTGTGTATGGCTACACCTTC. The chain recombines TRBV19 with TRBJ1-2; TRBD1 matches 9 bases. This CDR3 contains 14 residues. Per germline, CDR1 LNHDA and CDR2 SQIVND (reference sequence). V shed 8 bases and J 5 bases; nucleotides not matched to a gene: 9.

V usage is TRBV11-3 and J usage is TRBJ2-1, with 9 positions matching TRBD1. V lost 7 bases, J lost 3 bases, and 10 bases stayed unmatched. Germline V gene sequence: CDR1 SGHNT, CDR2 YENEEA. This CDR3 is built from 16 residues. This CDR3 is CASTPPRDRVYNEQFF. The CDR3 DNA reads TGTGCCAGCACCCCCCCCCGGGACAGGGTCTACAATGAGCAGTTCTTC.

J is TRBJ2-3 and V is TRBV7-9; D may be TRBD1 (5 bases). V was clipped by 1 base and J by 2 bases, with 7 bases between them. CDR1 SEHNR and CDR2 FQNEAQ come from the germline V gene (reference sequence). The length of the CDR3 is 14 residues. Here the CDR3 reads CASSLDRFTDTQYF. In DNA, the CDR3 is TGTGCCAGCAGCTTAGACAGGTTCACAGATACGCAGTATTTT.

The V gene is TRBV6-6, the J gene TRBJ2-3, with 7 positions matching TRBD1. The CDR3 covers 15 residues. The V and J ends lost 5 bases and 1 base, in that order; junction bases with no gene match: 6. Germline CDR1 and CDR2: MNHNY and SVGAGI (reference sequence). Here the CDR3 DNA reads TGTGCCAGCAGTCGCCGACAGGGAGGCACAGATACGCAGTATTTT. This sequence encodes CASSRRQGGTDTQYF.

This clone came up once. The chain uses TRBV5-4 and TRBJ1-4; TRBD1 agrees at 11 bases. J was trimmed by 12 bases and V by 5 bases; bases with no gene match: 12. The CDR3 covers 15 residues. The V gene's germline CDR1 is SGHNT and CDR2 YYREEE (reference sequence). CDR3 protein: CASSQRTGGEHELFF. The DNA of the CDR3 is TGTGCCAGCAGTCAAAGGACAGGGGGCGAACATGAACTGTTTTTT.